The rows below give T cell receptor beta chains drawn from one sample of a study of cytomegalovirus exposure and HLA in healthy donors. The method was immunoSEQ multiplex PCR; TCRdb's version includes in-frame clones alone and lacks a portion of them. There are some 170,000 clones in the sample; roughly 79% occur only once, and approximately 13% lies in the top ten. Sequenced sample: PBMCs. The receptors were gathered from a woman between 45 and 65 years old in good health and CMV-seronegative. The CDR3 runs from the conserved cysteine through the conserved F or W. The order of the fields is J gene, V gene, CDR3 length, D gene, clone size, CDR3 protein, CDR3 DNA. The D gene is left open where the match is weak. Where a row states a size, it is once, few, many or the class of an expanded clone; other rows omit it.

J gene: TRBJ1-2
V gene: TRBV14
CDR3 length: 14
D gene: -
clone size: once
CDR3 protein: CASSQGTVTYGYTF
CDR3 DNA: TGTGCCAGCAGCCAAGGGACAGTAACCTATGGCTACACCTTC

J gene: TRBJ1-6
V gene: TRBV2
CDR3 length: 14
D gene: -
clone size: -
CDR3 protein: CASSVSARDSPLHF
CDR3 DNA: TGTGCCAGCAGTGTTTCCGCGAGGGATTCACCCCTCCACTTT

J gene: TRBJ2-7
V gene: TRBV6-6
CDR3 length: 12
D gene: -
clone size: -
CDR3 protein: CASSYGTYEQYF
CDR3 DNA: TGTGCCAGCAGTTACGGCACCTACGAGCAGTACTTC

J gene: TRBJ1-1
V gene: TRBV5-6
CDR3 length: 12
D gene: -
clone size: once
CDR3 protein: CASSRRNTEAFF
CDR3 DNA: TGTGCCAGCAGCCGTAGGAACACTGAAGCTTTCTTT

J gene: TRBJ2-2
V gene: TRBV23-1
CDR3 length: 19
D gene: TRBD1
clone size: once
CDR3 protein: CATPPEGTGWSKDTGELFF
CDR3 DNA: TGCGCCACTCCTCCAGAGGGGACAGGGTGGTCAAAGGACACCGGGGAGCTGTTTTTT

J gene: TRBJ2-3
V gene: TRBV11-2
CDR3 length: 16
D gene: TRBD2
clone size: -
CDR3 protein: CASSLTSGGFTDTQYF
CDR3 DNA: TGTGCCAGCAGCCTGACTAGCGGAGGGTTCACAGATACGCAGTATTTT

J gene: TRBJ2-7
V gene: TRBV5-1
CDR3 length: 14
D gene: -
clone size: -
CDR3 protein: CASSLGLGVGEQYF
CDR3 DNA: TGCGCCAGCAGCTTGGGACTAGGGGTCGGGGAGCAGTACTTC

J gene: TRBJ1-3
V gene: TRBV4-1
CDR3 length: 13
D gene: -
clone size: -
CDR3 protein: CASSPGSGNTIYF
CDR3 DNA: TGCGCCAGCAGCCCGGGCTCTGGAAACACCATATATTTT

J gene: TRBJ1-5
V gene: TRBV5-4
CDR3 length: 16
D gene: -
clone size: few
CDR3 protein: CASSLGAVRGDQPQHF
CDR3 DNA: TGTGCCAGCAGCTTGGGAGCAGTTCGGGGGGATCAGCCCCAGCATTTT

J gene: TRBJ1-5
V gene: TRBV15
CDR3 length: 14
D gene: -
clone size: -
CDR3 protein: CATSRGASHQPQHF
CDR3 DNA: TGTGCCACCAGCAGAGGGGCGAGTCATCAGCCCCAGCATTTT

J gene: TRBJ1-1
V gene: TRBV28
CDR3 length: 13
D gene: TRBD1
clone size: -
CDR3 protein: CASRPGQKVVAFF
CDR3 DNA: TGTGCCAGCAGACCGGGACAGAAAGTAGTAGCTTTCTTT

J gene: TRBJ2-5
V gene: TRBV18
CDR3 length: 15
D gene: TRBD2
clone size: -
CDR3 protein: CASSPGTSQQETQYF
CDR3 DNA: TGTGCCAGCTCACCAGGGACTAGCCAACAAGAGACCCAGTACTTC

J gene: TRBJ1-4
V gene: TRBV9
CDR3 length: 13
D gene: -
clone size: -
CDR3 protein: CAGSGGLNEKLFF
CDR3 DNA: TGTGCCGGCAGCGGGGGCCTTAATGAAAAACTGTTTTTT

J gene: TRBJ1-5
V gene: TRBV7-2
CDR3 length: 15
D gene: -
clone size: -
CDR3 protein: CASSLEPGHNQPQHF
CDR3 DNA: TGTGCCAGCAGCTTAGAACCGGGACACAATCAGCCCCAGCATTTT

J gene: TRBJ2-1
V gene: TRBV19
CDR3 length: 15
D gene: TRBD2
clone size: once
CDR3 protein: CASSRSSGSHNEQFF
CDR3 DNA: TGTGCCAGTAGTAGATCTAGCGGGAGCCACAATGAGCAGTTCTTC

J gene: TRBJ1-6
V gene: TRBV6-1
CDR3 length: 18
D gene: -
clone size: -
CDR3 protein: CASGGHFGIGSYNSPLHF
CDR3 DNA: TGTGCCAGCGGTGGACATTTTGGCATCGGTTCCTATAATTCACCCCTCCACTTT

J gene: TRBJ2-1
V gene: TRBV11-2
CDR3 length: 15
D gene: TRBD2
clone size: -
CDR3 protein: CASSFVAGDYNEQFF
CDR3 DNA: TGTGCCAGCAGCTTCGTAGCGGGGGACTACAATGAGCAGTTCTTC

J gene: TRBJ2-2
V gene: TRBV7-8
CDR3 length: 16
D gene: TRBD2
clone size: -
CDR3 protein: CASSDLTSGGVRELFF
CDR3 DNA: TGTGCCAGCAGCGACCTGACTAGCGGGGGGGTCCGGGAGCTGTTTTTT

J gene: TRBJ2-5
V gene: TRBV6-5
CDR3 length: 13
D gene: -
clone size: few
CDR3 protein: CDTSRAYQETQYF
CDR3 DNA: TGTGACACGAGCAGGGCGTACCAAGAGACCCAGTACTTC

J gene: TRBJ2-7
V gene: TRBV5-1
CDR3 length: 17
D gene: TRBD2
clone size: -
CDR3 protein: CASSLSSGILTAHEQYF
CDR3 DNA: TGCGCCAGCAGCTTGAGTAGCGGGATCTTAACAGCGCACGAGCAGTACTTC

J gene: TRBJ1-2
V gene: TRBV4-3
CDR3 length: 14
D gene: TRBD1
clone size: -
CDR3 protein: CASRHDQGAYGYTF
CDR3 DNA: TGCGCCAGCAGACACGATCAGGGGGCCTATGGCTACACCTTC

J gene: TRBJ2-1
V gene: TRBV7-9
CDR3 length: 16
D gene: -
clone size: -
CDR3 protein: CASSSLALRRIDEQFF
CDR3 DNA: TGTGCCAGCAGCTCCCTAGCGCTACGCCGTATTGATGAGCAGTTCTTC

J gene: TRBJ2-3
V gene: TRBV7-9
CDR3 length: 15
D gene: -
clone size: -
CDR3 protein: CASSLDWGSTDTQYF
CDR3 DNA: TGTGCCAGCAGCCTTGACTGGGGCTCCACAGATACGCAGTATTTT

J gene: TRBJ1-2
V gene: TRBV27
CDR3 length: 13
D gene: TRBD1
clone size: -
CDR3 protein: CASSFRGNYGYTF
CDR3 DNA: TGTGCCAGCAGTTTCAGGGGGAACTATGGCTACACCTTC

J gene: TRBJ2-5
V gene: TRBV29-1
CDR3 length: 12
D gene: -
clone size: -
CDR3 protein: CSVDRGAETQYF
CDR3 DNA: TGCAGCGTTGACCGCGGGGCGGAGACCCAGTACTTC

J gene: TRBJ2-2
V gene: TRBV29-1
CDR3 length: 14
D gene: -
clone size: -
CDR3 protein: CSVEETYGTGELFF
CDR3 DNA: TGCAGCGTTGAAGAGACTTACGGAACCGGGGAGCTGTTTTTT

J gene: TRBJ2-5
V gene: TRBV7-9
CDR3 length: 17
D gene: TRBD1
clone size: -
CDR3 protein: CASSPPLGQGPQETQYF
CDR3 DNA: TGTGCCAGCAGCCCGCCTTTGGGACAGGGGCCTCAAGAGACCCAGTACTTC

J gene: TRBJ2-5
V gene: TRBV27
CDR3 length: 14
D gene: TRBD2
clone size: -
CDR3 protein: CASSSPGGGGTQYF
CDR3 DNA: TGTGCCAGCAGTTCACCCGGGGGGGGAGGGACCCAGTACTTC

J gene: TRBJ2-6
V gene: TRBV6-1
CDR3 length: 17
D gene: -
clone size: few
CDR3 protein: CASSDASGPSGANVLTF
CDR3 DNA: TGTGCCAGCAGTGATGCTTCAGGGCCCTCTGGGGCCAACGTCCTGACTTTC

J gene: TRBJ2-4
V gene: TRBV29-1
CDR3 length: 14
D gene: TRBD1
clone size: -
CDR3 protein: CSVTGGETKNIQYF
CDR3 DNA: TGCAGCGTTACAGGGGGCGAGACCAAAAACATTCAGTACTTC

J gene: TRBJ1-2
V gene: TRBV27
CDR3 length: 16
D gene: -
clone size: -
CDR3 protein: CASSSGPGSVARGYTF
CDR3 DNA: TGTGCCAGCAGTTCTGGGCCAGGGTCTGTCGCGCGGGGCTACACCTTC

J gene: TRBJ2-5
V gene: TRBV27
CDR3 length: 14
D gene: TRBD1
clone size: -
CDR3 protein: CASSSGQGQETQYF
CDR3 DNA: TGTGCCAGCAGTTCAGGACAGGGACAAGAGACCCAGTACTTC

J gene: TRBJ2-3
V gene: TRBV10-3
CDR3 length: 13
D gene: -
clone size: few
CDR3 protein: CAISGGPTDTQYF
CDR3 DNA: TGTGCCATCAGTGGCGGCCCCACAGATACGCAGTATTTT

J gene: TRBJ1-4
V gene: TRBV4-3
CDR3 length: 15
D gene: -
clone size: -
CDR3 protein: CASSQDLRGDEKLFF
CDR3 DNA: TGCGCCAGCAGCCAAGATCTTAGGGGTGATGAAAAACTGTTTTTT

J gene: TRBJ1-1
V gene: TRBV7-8
CDR3 length: 13
D gene: -
clone size: -
CDR3 protein: CAAKGAGNTEAFF
CDR3 DNA: TGTGCCGCCAAAGGCGCGGGGAACACTGAAGCTTTCTTT

J gene: TRBJ2-1
V gene: TRBV7-9
CDR3 length: 15
D gene: TRBD1
clone size: -
CDR3 protein: CASSLSQGVIGEQFF
CDR3 DNA: TGTGCCAGCAGCTTGTCTCAGGGGGTCATTGGAGAGCAGTTCTTC

J gene: TRBJ1-2
V gene: TRBV2
CDR3 length: 14
D gene: -
clone size: -
CDR3 protein: CASSLQGPNYGYTF
CDR3 DNA: TGTGCCAGCAGTTTACAGGGACCCAACTATGGCTACACCTTC

J gene: TRBJ2-3
V gene: TRBV6-5
CDR3 length: 15
D gene: TRBD1
clone size: -
CDR3 protein: CASSRRQGNTDTQYF
CDR3 DNA: TGTGCCAGCAGTCGGCGACAGGGGAATACAGATACGCAGTATTTT

J gene: TRBJ1-1
V gene: TRBV7-9
CDR3 length: 11
D gene: TRBD1
clone size: -
CDR3 protein: CASSSGTGVFF
CDR3 DNA: TGTGCCAGCAGCTCCGGGACAGGGGTTTTCTTT

J gene: TRBJ2-7
V gene: TRBV10-3
CDR3 length: 15
D gene: TRBD1
clone size: -
CDR3 protein: CAISEQGTGAAEQYF
CDR3 DNA: TGTGCCATCAGTGAGCAGGGGACAGGGGCGGCCGAGCAGTACTTC

J gene: TRBJ2-3
V gene: TRBV19
CDR3 length: 19
D gene: TRBD2
clone size: -
CDR3 protein: CASSRRVGTSGKSTDTQYF
CDR3 DNA: TGTGCCAGTAGTCGTCGTGTCGGGACTAGCGGCAAAAGCACAGATACGCAGTATTTT

J gene: TRBJ2-7
V gene: TRBV5-1
CDR3 length: 14
D gene: TRBD1
clone size: -
CDR3 protein: CASSGQGLLSEQYF
CDR3 DNA: TGCGCCAGCAGTGGACAGGGACTTCTCTCAGAGCAGTACTTC

J gene: TRBJ2-5
V gene: TRBV2
CDR3 length: 14
D gene: -
clone size: -
CDR3 protein: CASSVGSLQETQYF
CDR3 DNA: TGTGCCAGCAGTGTGGGTAGCCTCCAAGAGACCCAGTACTTC

J gene: TRBJ2-3
V gene: TRBV28
CDR3 length: 16
D gene: TRBD2
clone size: few
CDR3 protein: CASSLRSGTSTDTQYF
CDR3 DNA: TGTGCCAGCAGTTTACGTAGCGGGACTAGCACAGATACGCAGTATTTT

J gene: TRBJ1-1
V gene: TRBV7-9
CDR3 length: 15
D gene: -
clone size: -
CDR3 protein: CASSLISGGYTEAFF
CDR3 DNA: TGTGCCAGCAGCTTAATTTCTGGGGGCTACACTGAAGCTTTCTTT

J gene: TRBJ2-1
V gene: TRBV7-8
CDR3 length: 18
D gene: TRBD2
clone size: -
CDR3 protein: CASSLKGLAGGLDNEQFF
CDR3 DNA: TGTGCCAGCAGCTTGAAGGGACTAGCGGGGGGGCTGGACAATGAGCAGTTCTTC

J gene: TRBJ1-4
V gene: TRBV9
CDR3 length: 16
D gene: TRBD1
clone size: -
CDR3 protein: CASSIGTGGLGEKLFF
CDR3 DNA: TGTGCCAGCAGCATCGGGACAGGGGGCCTCGGTGAAAAACTGTTTTTT

J gene: TRBJ1-2
V gene: TRBV20-1
CDR3 length: 10
D gene: -
clone size: -
CDR3 protein: CSASLYGYTF
CDR3 DNA: TGCAGTGCTAGTCTCTATGGCTACACCTTC

J gene: TRBJ2-7
V gene: TRBV7-9
CDR3 length: 16
D gene: TRBD1
clone size: -
CDR3 protein: CASSTRTGDYSYEQYF
CDR3 DNA: TGTGCCAGCAGCACCCGGACAGGGGACTACTCCTACGAGCAGTACTTC